The clone carrying this T cell receptor (beta chain) has only a few counts. This entry belongs to a study of blood T cell repertoires in COVID-19. Overall study context: Researchers got acute and convalescent COVID-19 samples from the United States, Italy and Spain. The cDNA or gDNA used as material had been derived from T cells, B-cell-depleted T cells, or PBMCs.

Original handling: Estimation of nucleated cell counts relied on the amplification of reference gene primers. Clones were read by immunoSEQ multiplex PCR, and TCRdb kept only the in-frame ones, dropping some. Clonal size and the V and J genes are those of that table, whereas D and trimming came from the DNA. Of some 170,000 clones listed, roughly 87% are singletons. The CDR3 contains 15 residues. Germline CDR1 reads SGDLS; CDR2 reads YYNGEE. V lost 0 bases and J 7 bases, leaving 13 bases between the germline ends. The clonotype was recovered from a woman in her sixties or seventies with acute or convalescent COVID-19. This chain joins TRBV9 and TRBJ1-4; the D gene is possibly TRBD1 (5 bases). The source material was peripheral blood. As DNA, the CDR3 is TGTGCCAGCAGCGTAGGTGTCTCAGGGCGTGAAAAACTGTTTTTT. Residues: CASSVGVSGREKLFF.